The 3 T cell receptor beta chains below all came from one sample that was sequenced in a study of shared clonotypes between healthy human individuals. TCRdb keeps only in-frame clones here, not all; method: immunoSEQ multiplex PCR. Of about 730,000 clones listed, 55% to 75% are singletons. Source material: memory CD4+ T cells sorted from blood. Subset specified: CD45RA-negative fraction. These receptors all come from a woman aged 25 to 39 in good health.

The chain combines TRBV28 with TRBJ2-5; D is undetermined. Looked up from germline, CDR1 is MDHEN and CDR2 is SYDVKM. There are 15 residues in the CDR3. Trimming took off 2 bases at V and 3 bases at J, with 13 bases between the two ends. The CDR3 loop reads CASSLLLDLKETQYF. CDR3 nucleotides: TGTGCCAGCAGTTTACTCCTGGACCTTAAAGAGACCCAGTACTTC.

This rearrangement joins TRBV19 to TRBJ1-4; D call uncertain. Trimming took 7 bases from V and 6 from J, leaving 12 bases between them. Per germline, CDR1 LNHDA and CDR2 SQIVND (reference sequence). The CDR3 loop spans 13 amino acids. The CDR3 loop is CASIGYEDEKLFF. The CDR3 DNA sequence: TGTGCCAGTATCGGATATGAGGATGAAAAACTGTTTTTT.

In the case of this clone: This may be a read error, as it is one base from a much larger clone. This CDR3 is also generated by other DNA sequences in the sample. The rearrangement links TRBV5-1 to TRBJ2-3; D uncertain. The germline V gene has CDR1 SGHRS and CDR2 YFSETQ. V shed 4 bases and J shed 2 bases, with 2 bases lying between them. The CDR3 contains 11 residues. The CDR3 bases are TGCGCCAGCAGCGTCACAGATACGCAGTATTTT. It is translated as CASSVTDTQYF.